This TCR beta chain was obtained from a study of control samples from healthy donors and cancer patients. The germline CDR1 and CDR2 sequences are SEHNR and FQNEAQ (reference sequence). The V end lost 5 bases, the J end lost 0 bases, and 7 bases lay between the germline ends. The CDR3 length is 14 residues. TCRdb's table, derived via immunoSEQ multiplex PCR, lists solely in-frame clones and lacks some. The sample has about 120,000 clones; about 88% are singletons. The clonotype originates from a man between 18 and 29 years old in good health. This chain joins TRBV7-9 and TRBJ1-4; D uncertain. Sequenced sample: blood. This CDR3 reads CASSQDTTNEKLFF. The CDR3 DNA reads as TGTGCCAGCAGCCAAGACACAACTAATGAAAAACTGTTTTTT.